This T cell receptor (beta chain) was found in a study of control samples from healthy donors and cancer patients. TCRdb's table, derived via immunoSEQ multiplex PCR, lists solely in-frame clones and lacks some. Counted here are 90,000 to 100,000 clones, approximately 80% occurring once; the ten biggest clones make up roughly 10%. CDR3 size: 13 residues. After removal of 7 bases from V and 0 bases from J, the junction contained 3 bases not matched to a gene. Germline CDR1 and CDR2: SQVTM and ANQGSEA. Sample: blood. The J gene is TRBJ2-3, the V gene TRBV29-1, with 8 bases fitting TRBD1. This clonotype was obtained from a woman aged 25 to 39 in good health. The CDR3 here is CSENRGSTDTQYF. In nucleotides, the CDR3 is TGCAGCGAGAACAGGGGGAGCACAGATACGCAGTATTTT.